Presented here are 9 T cell receptor beta chains from one specimen sequenced in a study of identifying expanded T cells in peripheral blood. Measured with immunoSEQ multiplex PCR; TCRdb has only the in-frame clones, and not every one. The sample carries tens of thousands of clones, 80% to 90% recorded once. The sequenced material came from blood. The receptors originated from a person aged 18-70 years in good health.

The chain links TRBV27 to TRBJ1-4; the D gene is possibly TRBD1 (5 bases). The V gene lost 6 bases and the J gene lost 5 bases, with 13 bases spanning the gap. CDR3 size: 14 residues. The germline gives CDR1 MNHEY, CDR2 SMNVEV (reference sequence). As DNA, the CDR3 is TGTGCCAGCAGCCGTCGTGGGGGGAATGAAAAACTGTTTTTT. Its translation: CASSRRGGNEKLFF. The complete variable domain, with remaining parts taken from reference TRBV27 and TRBJ1-4, reads EAQVTQNPRYLITVTGKKLTVTCSQNMNHEYMSWYRQDPGLGLRQIYYSMNVEVTDKGDVPEGYKVSRKEKRNFPLILESPSPNQTSLYFCASSRRGGNEKLFFGSGTQLSVL.

The chain recombines TRBV6-1 with TRBJ2-7, with D tentatively TRBD2 (6 bases). CDR1 and CDR2 (germline): MNHNS, SASEGT. CDR3 size: 15 residues. The germline V and J ends were trimmed by 4 bases and 2 bases, with 15 bases remaining between them. In DNA form, the CDR3 reads TGTGCCAGCAGTGGCGGGGCGGATGGGCCCTACGAGCAGTACTTC. It specifies CASSGGADGPYEQYF.

As to this clone: The junction departs from the called germline gene at one end, perhaps through a read error. This rearrangement joins TRBV20-1 to TRBJ1-1; 9 bases line up with TRBD1. Germline loops: CDR1 DFQATT, CDR2 SNEGSKA (reference sequence). This CDR3 is built from 11 residues. This CDR3 is CSDRDRELHVF. The DNA of the CDR3 is TGCAGTGACCGGGACAGGGAACTTCATGTCTTT.

This clone was seen a single time. The chain employs TRBV7-2 and TRBJ2-7; maybe TRBD1 (6 bases). Per germline, CDR1 SGHTA and CDR2 FQGNSA. Trimming stripped 0 bases from V and 3 bases from J, with 15 bases between. This CDR3 region has 16 residues. The CDR3: CASSLALRGNSYEQYF. The CDR3 DNA sequence: TGTGCCAGCAGCTTAGCGCTGAGGGGGAATAGCTACGAGCAGTACTTC.

The chain carries TRBV4-1 and TRBJ1-4; no firm D call. This CDR3 comprises 19 residues. V lost 0 bases and J lost 6, with 23 bases in between. In germline, CDR1 is MGHRA, CDR2 YSYEKL. The CDR3 loop is CASSQERSRPAGTYEKLFF. DNA for the CDR3: TGCGCCAGCAGCCAAGAAAGAAGCAGGCCGGCGGGCACTTATGAAAAACTGTTTTTT.

This chain joins TRBV6-6 and TRBJ1-1; possible D gene TRBD1, 6 bases. Germline-derived CDR1 and CDR2 are MNHNY and SVGAGI (reference sequence). Trimming removed 6 bases at V and 0 bases at J, with 8 bases between. This CDR3 spans 13 amino acids. The CDR3 loop is CASRGGMNTEAFF. The CDR3 coding sequence is TGTGCCAGCAGAGGGGGAATGAACACTGAAGCTTTCTTT.

This chain joins TRBV27 and TRBJ2-7, with 8 positions matching TRBD1. V lost 5 bases to trimming and J lost 6 bases; unmatched junction nucleotides: 9. This CDR3 spans 14 amino acids. Germline V gene lookup returns CDR1 MNHEY and CDR2 SMNVEV (reference sequence). CDR3 loop: CASSLRTGMPEQYF. In DNA, the CDR3 is TGTGCCAGCAGTCTTAGGACAGGGATGCCCGAGCAGTACTTC.

The chain has TRBV2 and TRBJ2-1; 10 bases are shared with TRBD1. There are 14 residues in the CDR3. The germline V gene encodes CDR1 SNHLY and CDR2 FYNNEI. V lost 4 bases and J lost 7; bases outside the gene matches: 4. The CDR3 spells CASSGQGAWNEQFF. The CDR3 region has the DNA TGTGCCAGCAGTGGACAGGGGGCATGGAATGAGCAGTTCTTC.

The chain links TRBV28 to TRBJ1-1; D may be TRBD1 (5 bases). Germline CDR1 is MDHEN and CDR2 is SYDVKM. The CDR3 runs to 13 residues. V was shortened by 5 bases and J by 7 bases, with 14 bases between the two germline ends. CDR3 sequence reads: CASSQDSNREAFF. The CDR3 nucleotides are TGTGCCAGCAGTCAAGACAGCAATCGTGAAGCTTTCTTT.